This TCR beta chain appears in the sequencing data of a study of human T cells and chemical hapten exposure (TCRdb year 2021). Looking at the study overall: For sensitization, 2% DPC in acetone was applied to a 2 cm by 2 cm area of upper inner arm skin. Libraries were combined into a pool for sequencing, and differences in TCR yield between samples came mainly from small differences in library volumes within the pool. About 27 alopecia patients gave blood for TCR sequencing at one to four time points (pre-sensitization, 2, 6 and 24 weeks). In alopecia patients, the study followed how the peripheral blood TCR repertoire changed in vivo over primary and secondary sensitization to diphenylcyclopropenone (DPC), a hapten. Most of the patients in the cohort were female, and the cohort covered alopecia areata with under or over 50% scalp involvement, alopecia totalis and alopecia universalis. Patch testing on the upper back used Finn chambers containing 0.01% DPC, with scoring done after 6 days according to International Contact Dermatitis Research Group standards. Weekly therapeutic DPC doses were additionally applied to the scalp of patients throughout the approximately 24-week study period. Patient blood was sampled pre-sensitization (week 0) and at 2, 6 and about 24 weeks after DPC sensitization. Study-wide conclusions, independent of this receptor: Compared with pre-sensitization or healthy control sets, expanded TCRs formed significantly more large CDR3 similarity clusters, which is consistent with antigen-driven responses. No change with DPC sensitization was found in the number of TCRs above 1 in 1000 frequency, and no evidence of global repertoire structure alterations was found. Repeated subsampling changed both the strength of the expansion versus patch-test correlation and the threshold at which that correlation became significant. A positive correlation was found between the number of PT1 expanded TCRs and patch test score, with significance reached at thresholds 8, 16 and 32 but not 4. All patients had alopecia, a presumed autoimmune disease, so their immune response might differ from that of healthy individuals.

This clonotype has only a few counts. Its antigen has not been determined. Base qualities were left out, and no much larger clone turns up one base away. The CDR3, from cysteine to phenylalanine, totals 14 residues. Only the CDR3 region is kept as DNA, spanning 42 bases read in frame from base 1. CDR1 and CDR2, per the germline V gene (reference sequence), are DFQATT and SNEGSKA. V ends up 8 bases short and J 1 base short, with an unmatched junction base count of 11. The library was generated by RACE. The sequencer listed for this sample is NextSeq 500. Library preparation attached unique molecular identifiers to individual cDNA molecules for quantitative, reproducible TCR counting. For every blood RNA sample, sequencing covered both the TCR alpha and TCR beta chains. The original pipeline was this. The median number of TCRs per sample was approximately 93,000, ranging from roughly 23,224 to 690,600. The Decombinator software suite was used to annotate V, J and CDR3 in the TCR reads. For PS versus PT1 abundance plots, all samples were subsampled to the same number of TCRs (28,000). Expanded TCRs were defined as absent before sensitization and observed at least eight times at the 2-week time point. TCRdb handled the public reads itself, with Q25 trimming in fastp and clone calling in MiXCR, and kept productive beta chains. Every distinct CDR3 protein forms one entry, paired with its most common genes and DNA. For this entry, the V and J calls and clone size follow TCRdb and not the study's own pipeline. The sample table lists fewer than 300,000 distinct CDR3 sequences, roughly 8.9% of them with a count of one. The ten largest clonotypes hold 2% to 2.5% of the sample.

The time point label, read with the paper, signifies: pre-sensitization, week 0. The treatment or condition label on this specimen signifies: therapeutic diphenylcyclopropenone sensitization with weekly scalp DPC. At each patch-test visit, blood was drawn before the patch test was applied. Eligible patients were aged 18 to 70, diagnosed with alopecia, deemed suitable for DPC therapy, and excluded if pregnant. Total RNA was isolated from unfractionated whole blood collected in Tempus Blood RNA tubes. This TCR derives from a woman in her thirties or forties with alopecia areata. Some clones in this sample may be carry-over from other donors' samples. The chain is assembled from TRBV20-1 and TRBJ2-7, and 7 bases in between align with TRBD1. Material: whole blood, obtained in connection with sensitization to the hapten diphenylcyclopropenone (DPC). The CDR3: CSLIDRARSYEQYF. DNA sequence: TGCAGTTTGATCGACAGGGCGAGGTCCTACGAGCAGTACTTC.